This TCR beta chain was retrieved from a study of T cell responses to AZD1222 COVID-19 vaccine. The CDR3 is 13 amino acids. CDR1 and CDR2 (germline): SQVTM, ANQGSEA. The V gene end was trimmed by 6 bases and the J gene end by 6 bases; junction bases not matched to a gene: 10. Clones were sequenced by immunoSEQ multiplex PCR, and TCRdb holds only the in-frame ones, with some missing. This table holds 90,000 to 140,000 clones, around 87% found once. This TCR was recovered from an adult in good health. This rearrangement joins TRBV29-1 to TRBJ1-1; 7 bases map to TRBD1. This material consisted of peripheral blood, taken on day 0 of AZD1222 vaccination. The DNA of the CDR3 is TGCAGCGTGGGCCGCGGGACAGTTCCTGAAGCTTTCTTT. It specifies CSVGRGTVPEAFF. The complete variable domain, with remaining parts taken from reference TRBV29-1 and TRBJ1-1, reads SAVISQKPSRDICQRGTSLTIQCQVDSQVTMMFWYRQQPGQSLTLIATANQGSEATYESGFVIDKFPISRPNLTFSTLTVSNMSPEDSSIYLCSVGRGTVPEAFFGQGTRLTVV.